The 10 T cell receptor beta chains below all came from one sample that was sequenced in a study of T-cell memory formation after mild COVID-19. TCRdb reprocessed the 5' RACE reads via MiXCR and lists one record per CDR3 protein. The profile covers approximately 400,000 distinct CDR3 sequences, with 24% appearing a single time and 7% to 9.5% taken by the ten largest. Sequences were obtained from PBMCs or a T cell subset sorted from them (not recorded which). These TCRs come from an adult woman who had mild COVID-19 (a few samples of this study predate the infection). Cell type and time point are not known.

This chain uses TRBV4-1 with TRBJ1-2; 8 bases are shared with TRBD1. The CDR3 is made up of 18 amino acids. Germline CDR1 reads MGHRA; CDR2 reads YSYEKL. The junction had 18 bases not matched to a gene; V was cut back by 6 bases and J by 3 bases. The CDR3 spells CASSPSSPGTGLYYGYTF. CDR3 nucleotide sequence: TGCGCCAGCAGTCCTAGCTCTCCCGGGACAGGTCTATACTATGGCTACACCTTC.

This clonotype has just a few counts. V and J are TRBV5-4 and TRBJ2-5; 11 nucleotides line up with TRBD2. The CDR3 loop spans 15 amino acids. V shed 4 bases, J shed 4 bases, and the junction held 6 bases outside the gene matches. From germline, CDR1 is SGHNT and CDR2 YYREEE (reference sequence). The CDR3 region is CASSPTGTSGETQYF. Written as DNA, the CDR3 is TGTGCCAGCAGCCCCACCGGGACTAGCGGAGAGACCCAGTACTTC.

This clonotype was picked up a small number of times. CDR3 in amino acids: CASSYQPTSGRVNEQFF. The CDR3 bases are TGTGCCAGCAGTTACCAACCCACTAGCGGGAGGGTCAATGAGCAGTTCTTC. The V gene is TRBV6-5, the J gene TRBJ2-1; 13 bases map to TRBD2. CDR1 MNHEY and CDR2 SVGAGI come from the germline V gene. With V trimmed by 2 bases and J by 6 bases, 7 bases remained unmatched. The CDR3 has 17 residues.

The chain has TRBV6-1 and TRBJ2-1; perhaps D is TRBD1 or TRBD2 (5 bases each). V lost 2 bases and J lost 0, with 20 bases in between. The germline V gene encodes CDR1 MNHNS and CDR2 SASEGT. The CDR3 totals 19 residues. CDR3 in DNA: TGTGCCAGCAGTGAATGGCCCAGGGACCTTCCAAGCTCCTACAATGAGCAGTTCTTC. It encodes CASSEWPRDLPSSYNEQFF.

This clonotype was detected only once. The chain recombines TRBV27 with TRBJ1-2, with 9 nucleotides matching TRBD1. CDR3 length: 14 residues. CDR1 is MNHEY and CDR2 is SMNVEV in the germline V gene (reference sequence). Trimming cost V 7 bases and J 6 bases; bases outside gene matches: 9. The CDR3 DNA is TGTGCCAGCACCCGTACCGGGACAGGGAATGGCTACACCTTC. Protein product: CASTRTGTGNGYTF.

CDR3 DNA sequence: TGTGCCAGCAGCCAGGACCGTCGAGGGGTCACAGATACGCAGTATTTT. Its translation: CASSQDRRGVTDTQYF. The chain has TRBV7-8 and TRBJ2-3, with D tentatively TRBD1 or TRBD2 (5 bases each). The CDR3 runs 16 residues. The ends were cut back, 5 bases at V and 2 bases at J, with 17 bases in the middle. From germline, CDR1 is SGHVS and CDR2 FQNEAQ.

The sample holds a few counts of this clonotype. This chain links TRBV6-1 with TRBJ2-3; D gene ambiguous. Deletions cut 1 base from V and 0 bases from J, with 8 bases between. This CDR3 spans 15 amino acids. CDR1 and CDR2 (germline): MNHNS, SASEGT. This CDR3 is CASSEGVGSTDTQYF. The CDR3 bases are TGTGCCAGCAGTGAAGGGGTTGGGAGCACAGATACGCAGTATTTT.

The V call is TRBV29-1, the J call TRBJ2-1, with D uncertain. The germline V and J ends were trimmed by 4 bases and 0 bases, with 16 bases remaining between them. The germline V gene has CDR1 SQVTM and CDR2 ANQGSEA. CDR3 length: 16 amino acids. CDR3 sequence: CSVVGDWGSSYNEQFF. The DNA of the CDR3 is TGCAGCGTTGTTGGGGATTGGGGAAGCTCCTACAATGAGCAGTTCTTC.

This clonotype has just a few counts. The chain uses TRBV4-1 and TRBJ2-7, with a weak D call TRBD2 (5 bases). The CDR3 contains 13 residues. V lost 0 bases and J 7 bases, leaving 10 bases between the germline ends. Germline-derived CDR1 and CDR2 are MGHRA and YSYEKL. CDR3 nucleotides: TGCGCCAGCAGCCAAGATTCGGGGTGGGAGCAGTACTTC. Its translation: CASSQDSGWEQYF.

At least ten counts were recorded for this clonotype. The chain is built from TRBV18 and TRBJ2-7; D unresolved. Per the germline V gene, CDR1 is KGHSH and CDR2 is LQKENI. V dropped 0 bases and J dropped 2 bases, with 8 bases sitting between them. The CDR3 has 14 amino acids. The CDR3 loop is CASSPPVHPYEQYF. The DNA of the CDR3 is TGTGCCAGCTCACCACCTGTACACCCCTACGAGCAGTACTTC.